The 24 T cell receptor beta chains listed next were all sequenced from one sample in a study of identical twins. TCRdb analysed the 5' RACE reads with MiXCR anew, one entry per CDR3 protein. The table records 1.5 million to 2 million distinct CDR3 sequences, 32% of them present only once. The sample was cord blood. These receptors were obtained from a newborn girl in good health.

Remarks on this clonotype: With a much larger clone just one base away, this may be a read error. The chain couples TRBV20-1 to TRBJ1-4; D not resolved. CDR3 size: 13 residues. Germline V gene sequence: CDR1 DFQATT, CDR2 SNEGSKA (reference sequence). V was cut by 1 base and J by 1 base, with 4 bases left in between. CDR3 coding DNA: TGCAGTGCTAGAGGACGAACTAATGAAAAACTGTTTTTT. Its protein product is CSARGRTNEKLFF.

The chain joins TRBV7-2 to TRBJ2-7; 10 nucleotides align to TRBD2. J lost 2 bases, V lost 2 bases, and 6 bases had no gene match. The germline V gene has CDR1 SGHTA and CDR2 FQGNSA. The length of the CDR3 is 16 residues. The CDR3: CASSLLAGDGTYEQYF. CDR3 sequence (DNA): TGTGCCAGCAGCTTACTAGCGGGAGATGGGACCTACGAGCAGTACTTC.

V and J are TRBV29-1 and TRBJ1-5; TRBD1 matches 7 bases. This CDR3 comprises 18 residues. Germline lookup yields CDR1 SQVTM and CDR2 ANQGSEA. With 8 bases clipped from V and 0 bases from J, the junction kept 19 bases outside the gene matches. CDR3 DNA sequence: TGCAGCCCCTTCGACAGGGACCTAGATCCTTATAGCAATCAGCCCCAGCATTTT. This codes for CSPFDRDLDPYSNQPQHF. The full variable domain, its missing parts supplied by reference TRBV29-1 and TRBJ1-5, is SAVISQKPSRDICQRGTSLTIQCQVDSQVTMMFWYRQQPGQSLTLIATANQGSEATYESGFVIDKFPISRPNLTFSTLTVSNMSPEDSSIYLCSPFDRDLDPYSNQPQHFGDGTRLSIL.

The CDR3 protein is CASSLGQTRTEAFF. Written as DNA, the CDR3 is TGTGCCAGCAGTTTAGGGCAGACCCGGACTGAAGCTTTCTTT. This chain joins TRBV12-3 or TRBV12-4 and TRBJ1-1; D remains unclear. V lost 1 base and J 5 bases, leaving 11 bases between the germline ends. CDR3 length: 14 residues.

The chain carries TRBV27 and TRBJ2-4; D unclear. The germline CDR1 and CDR2 sequences are MNHEY and SMNVEV (reference sequence). V shed 2 bases and J shed 3 bases, with 8 bases lying between them. The CDR3 is made up of 14 amino acids. The CDR3 nucleotides are TGTGCCAGCAGTTTAGGTGTCGGCAAAAACATTCAGTACTTC. It encodes CASSLGVGKNIQYF.

This clonotype was observed a handful of times. The chain is built from TRBV12-3 or TRBV12-4 and TRBJ2-1; D might be TRBD2 (6 bases). V lost 11 bases and J 5 bases, leaving 16 bases between the germline ends. This CDR3 has 13 amino acids. The CDR3 is CALLFPGDNEQFF. The CDR3 DNA sequence: TGTGCCCTACTCTTTCCGGGGGACAATGAGCAGTTCTTC.

The chain combines TRBV12-5 with TRBJ1-1; TRBD1 agrees at 11 bases. The CDR3 runs 17 residues. Germline V gives CDR1 LGHNT, CDR2 FRNRAP. Trimming removed 0 bases from V and 2 bases from J; junction bases left unmatched: 5. CDR3 region: CASGLVLDRGQNTEAFF. The CDR3 DNA follows: TGTGCTAGTGGTTTGGTACTGGACAGGGGGCAAAACACTGAAGCTTTCTTT. Variable domain in full (rest from reference TRBV12-5 and TRBJ1-1): DARVTQTPRHKVTEMGQEVTMRCQPILGHNTVFWYRQTMMQGLELLAYFRNRAPLDDSGMPKDRFSAEMPDATLATLKIQPSEPRDSAVYFCASGLVLDRGQNTEAFFGQGTRLTVV.

The chain is built from TRBV5-1 and TRBJ2-5, with a weak D call TRBD2 (6 bases). Germline CDR1 and CDR2: SGHRS and YFSETQ. The CDR3 consists of 16 residues. V lost 0 bases and J 4 bases, leaving 16 bases between the germline ends. The CDR3 coding sequence is TGCGCCAGCAGCTTGGGGGCGTCTAGCGTGGGAGAGACCCAGTACTTC. Encoded protein: CASSLGASSVGETQYF.

A single count supports this clonotype. This may arise from a read error, as a much more abundant clone is one base away. The rearrangement uses TRBV20-1 and TRBJ2-7; 8 nucleotides align to TRBD1. There are 15 residues in the CDR3. Per the germline V gene, CDR1 is DFQATT and CDR2 is SNEGSKA (reference sequence). The CDR3 spells CSARRQGSLSYGQYF. The DNA for the CDR3 is TGCAGTGCTAGGCGACAGGGGTCTCTCTCCTACGGGCAGTACTTC.

The table lists this clonotype with a few counts. This sequence joins TRBV7-2 and TRBJ2-1; maybe TRBD2 (5 bases). Germline V gene lookup returns CDR1 SGHTA and CDR2 FQGNSA. This CDR3 region has 16 residues. Trimming took off 1 base at V and 2 bases at J, with 12 bases between the two ends. The CDR3 sequence is CASSLDRGYAYNEQFF. The CDR3 DNA sequence: TGTGCCAGCAGCTTAGATCGAGGGTACGCCTACAATGAGCAGTTCTTC. Looking up the rest from reference TRBV7-2 and TRBJ2-1 gives the full variable domain: GAGVSQSPSNKVTEKGKDVELRCDPISGHTALYWYRQSLGQGLEFLIYFQGNSAPDKSGLPSDRFSAERTGGSVSTLTIQRTQQEDSAVYLCASSLDRGYAYNEQFFGPGTRLTVL.

This clonotype was picked up a small number of times. The V and J genes are TRBV28 and TRBJ2-3; 9 nucleotides agree with TRBD2. The CDR3 covers 13 residues. Germline loops: CDR1 MDHEN, CDR2 SYDVKM. V was clipped by 8 bases and J by 6 bases; unmatched bases: 6. CDR3 nucleotide sequence: TGTGCCAGCGCTAGCGGGATGACGGATACGCAGTATTTT. Its protein product is CASASGMTDTQYF. Looking up the rest from reference TRBV28 and TRBJ2-3 gives the full variable domain: DVKVTQSSRYLVKRTGEKVFLECVQDMDHENMFWYRQDPGLGLRLIYFSYDVKMKEKGDIPEGYSVSREKKERFSLILESASTNQTSMYLCASASGMTDTQYFGPGTRLTVL.

Note on this clonotype: The junction does not match germline at one end; this may be a read error. This chain connects TRBV27 to TRBJ2-1; 10 bases map to TRBD2. Germline values: CDR1 MNHEY, CDR2 SMNVEV (reference sequence). The CDR3 runs to 20 residues. CDR3 DNA sequence: TGTGCCAGCACCGCAATCACTAGCGGGGAGACGGGAGACGACTACCATGAGCAGTTCTTC. This encodes CASTAITSGETGDDYHEQFF.

This clonotype was seen ten or more times. The rearrangement joins TRBV28 to TRBJ1-2, with 7 bases lining up with TRBD1. J gave up 6 bases and V 4 bases, and 5 bases lay outside the gene matches. The CDR3 has 13 residues. Per the germline V gene, CDR1 is MDHEN and CDR2 is SYDVKM. CDR3 bases: TGTGCCAGCAGTTCCGGGACAGTCCATGGCTACACCTTC. This encodes CASSSGTVHGYTF.

The chain employs TRBV11-2 and TRBJ1-1; D remains ambiguous. Germline-derived CDR1 and CDR2 are SGHAT and FQNNGV. The CDR3 is 13 amino acids. Trimming left V 5 bases short and J 0 bases short, with 7 bases between. As DNA, the CDR3 is TGTGCCAGCAGCCCCCAGATGAACACTGAAGCTTTCTTT. Encoded protein: CASSPQMNTEAFF.

As concerns this clonotype: A much bigger clone sits one base away, suggesting this may be a read error. The chain carries TRBV29-1 and TRBJ1-2; 7 bases are a match to TRBD1. CDR3 length: 12 amino acids. Germline V gene lookup returns CDR1 SQVTM and CDR2 ANQGSEA. DNA of the CDR3: TGCAGCGTTAGAAGACAGGGAGTTGGCTGCACCTTC. Its translation: CSVRRQGVGCTF. Full variable domain (remainder filled in from reference TRBV29-1 and TRBJ1-2): SAVISQKPSRDICQRGTSLTIQCQVDSQVTMMFWYRQQPGQSLTLIATANQGSEATYESGFVIDKFPISRPNLTFSTLTVSNMSPEDSSIYLCSVRRQGVGCTFGSGTRLTVV.

This rearrangement joins TRBV20-1 to TRBJ2-3, with TRBD2 matching over 8 bases. The CDR3 consists of 15 residues. Trimming removed 8 bases from V and 2 bases from J; junction bases left unmatched: 12. Germline CDR1 is DFQATT and CDR2 is SNEGSKA (reference sequence). In DNA, the CDR3 is TGCAGTACGCCCGGGGCTAGCGGGCCCACAGATACGCAGTATTTT. Translated, it gives CSTPGASGPTDTQYF.

The chain couples TRBV6-1 to TRBJ2-3; 7 nucleotides align to TRBD2. From germline, CDR1 is MNHNS and CDR2 SASEGT. J gave up 2 bases and V 8 bases, and 7 bases lay outside the gene matches. CDR3 size: 14 residues. The CDR3: CASDVLAPTDTQYF. The CDR3 DNA reads TGTGCCAGCGATGTACTAGCGCCCACAGATACGCAGTATTTT.

To note about this clonotype: A much larger clone lies one base from this, so it may be a read error. This chain connects TRBV2 to TRBJ1-5; TRBD1 aligns across 8 bases. The CDR3 contains 13 residues. The V gene end was trimmed by 3 bases and the J gene end by 5 bases; junction bases not matched to a gene: 0. CDR1 is SNHLY, CDR2 FYNNEI, per germline. The CDR3 loop reads CASSETGDQPQHF. As DNA, the CDR3 is TGTGCCAGCAGTGAGACAGGGGATCAGCCCCAGCATTTT.

This chain connects TRBV7-2 to TRBJ2-5; TRBD2 might be the D (6 bases). Germline V CDR1 and CDR2: SGHTA, FQGNSA. V dropped 4 bases and J dropped 5 bases, with 14 bases sitting between them. The CDR3 runs to 14 residues. CDR3 amino acids: CASSSLSGPETQYF. CDR3 DNA sequence: TGTGCCAGCAGCTCCCTTAGCGGTCCGGAGACCCAGTACTTC.

This clonotype showed up just a few times. This rearrangement joins TRBV5-1 to TRBJ2-3; 8 nucleotides align to TRBD2. V shed 2 bases and J 5 bases; nucleotides not matched to a gene: 7. The CDR3 contains 15 residues. Germline V gene data show CDR1 as SGHRS and CDR2 as YFSETQ. CDR3 region: CASSFGLASRDTQYF. Here the CDR3 DNA reads TGCGCCAGCAGCTTTGGACTAGCTTCCCGAGATACGCAGTATTTT.

J is TRBJ1-2 and V is TRBV20-1; the D is unclear. CDR1 DFQATT and CDR2 SNEGSKA come from the germline V gene (reference sequence). This CDR3 contains 14 residues. The CDR3 coding sequence is TGCAGCGTTGAAGTGGCCAGCGCTAACTATGGCTACACCTTC. This gives the protein CSVEVASANYGYTF.

This chain connects TRBV5-1 to TRBJ1-4; D unresolved. There are 17 residues in the CDR3. From germline, CDR1 is SGHRS and CDR2 YFSETQ. Between the trimmed V and J ends, which lost 2 bases and 1 base, there was a span of 15 bases. In DNA, the CDR3 is TGCGCCAGCAGCTTCGGCCCTGGACGGGGAACTAATGAAAAACTGTTTTTT. This translates into CASSFGPGRGTNEKLFF.

This clonotype turned up a few times. V usage is TRBV12-3 or TRBV12-4 and J usage is TRBJ2-2, with TRBD2 identical over 7 bases. The CDR3 spans 15 residues. Unmatched junction bases numbered 5, after V lost 1 base and J lost 6 bases. In DNA, the CDR3 is TGTGCCAGCAGTTTAGATGCGGGAGCCCCCGGGGAGCTGTTTTTT. Encoded protein: CASSLDAGAPGELFF.

There are a few counts of this clonotype. V gene TRBV28 combines with J gene TRBJ1-2; weak D call: TRBD1 (5 bases). The CDR3 has 13 amino acids. The germline V gene encodes CDR1 MDHEN and CDR2 SYDVKM. V lost 5 bases to trimming and J lost 9 bases, with 16 bases between them. The CDR3 here is CASSPGQGGSYTF. CDR3 DNA: TGTGCCAGCAGTCCTGGACAAGGAGGGAGCTACACCTTC.